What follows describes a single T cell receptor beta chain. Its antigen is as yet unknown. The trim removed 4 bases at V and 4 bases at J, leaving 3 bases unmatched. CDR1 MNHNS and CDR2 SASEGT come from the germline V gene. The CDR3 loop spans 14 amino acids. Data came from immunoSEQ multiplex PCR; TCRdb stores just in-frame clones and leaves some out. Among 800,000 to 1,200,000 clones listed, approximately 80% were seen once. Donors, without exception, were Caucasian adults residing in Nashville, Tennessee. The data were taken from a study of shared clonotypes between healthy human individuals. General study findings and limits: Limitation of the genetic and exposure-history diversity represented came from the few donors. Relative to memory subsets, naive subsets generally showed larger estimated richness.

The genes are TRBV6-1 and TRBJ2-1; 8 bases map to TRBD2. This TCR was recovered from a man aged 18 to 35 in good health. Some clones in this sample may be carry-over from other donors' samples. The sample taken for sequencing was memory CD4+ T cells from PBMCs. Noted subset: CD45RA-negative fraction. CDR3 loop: CASSVSSGYNEQFF. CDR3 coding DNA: TGTGCCAGCAGTGTTTCTAGCGGGTACAATGAGCAGTTCTTC.